These 22 T cell receptor beta chains originate from one sample sequenced in a study of blood T cell repertoires in COVID-19 (dated by TCRdb to 2020 to 2021). The method behind the library was the immunoSEQ multiplex PCR assay. This immuneACCESS table, as held by TCRdb, lists in-frame sequences with V and J called but not all clones. Of the missing ones, under half trace to an unresolved V gene in checked studies; the others have no known cause. The sample table records approximately 90,000 clones; 75% to 90% of these occur just once. The top ten clones comprise 0.95% to 1.5% of the sample. Sequencing was carried out using peripheral blood. These receptor sequences come from a man older than 75 with active or convalescent COVID-19.

The rearrangement links TRBV7-8 to TRBJ2-1; D not resolved. This CDR3 has 12 residues. Germline-derived CDR1 and CDR2 are SGHVS and FQNEAQ. Trimming took off 0 bases at V and 9 bases at J, with 6 bases between the two ends. CDR3 sequence: CASSLAPGEQFF. CDR3 in DNA: TGTGCCAGCAGCTTAGCACCGGGTGAGCAGTTCTTC.

This clone has only a few counts. The J gene is TRBJ1-1, the V gene TRBV5-1, with D possibly being TRBD1 (6 bases). Germline V gene sequence: CDR1 SGHRS, CDR2 YFSETQ. This CDR3 is built from 14 residues. The V end lost 1 base, the J end lost 0 bases, and 7 bases lay between the germline ends. The CDR3 protein is CASSLTGLNTEAFF. The CDR3 DNA sequence: TGCGCCAGCAGCTTGACAGGGCTGAACACTGAAGCTTTCTTT.

The rearrangement joins TRBV24-1 to TRBJ1-5; TRBD1 matches at 8 bases. The CDR3 consists of 15 residues. Germline trimming cut 4 bases from V and 6 bases from J; bases unmatched to any gene: 7. Germline V gene sequence: CDR1 KGHDR, CDR2 SFDVKD. The DNA for the CDR3 is TGTGCCACCAGTGAGACCTCAGGGGGCACTCAGCCCCAGCATTTT. Amino acids: CATSETSGGTQPQHF.

The chain combines TRBV19 with TRBJ2-7; possible D gene TRBD2, 5 bases. This CDR3 comprises 13 residues. Germline V gives CDR1 LNHDA, CDR2 SQIVND (reference sequence). Trimming removed 4 bases from V and 4 bases from J, with 11 bases in between. CDR3 sequence reads: CASSSGSPYEQYF. CDR3 nucleotides: TGTGCCAGTAGTAGTGGGAGCCCGTACGAGCAGTACTTC.

This sequence joins TRBV7-9 and TRBJ1-2; D is possibly TRBD1 (6 bases). The CDR3 extends over 14 amino acids. Trimming removed 5 bases from V and 5 bases from J, with 15 bases in between. Germline loops: CDR1 SEHNR, CDR2 FQNEAQ (reference sequence). The CDR3 sequence is CASSATGPNYGYTF. In DNA form, the CDR3 reads TGTGCCAGCAGCGCCACAGGGCCGAATTATGGCTACACCTTC.

V is TRBV7-2 and J is TRBJ1-5, with D unclear. Trimming stripped 2 bases from V and 3 bases from J, with 11 bases between. This CDR3 spans 15 amino acids. Germline-derived CDR1 and CDR2 are SGHTA and FQGNSA. CDR3 loop: CASSLLWAHNQPQHF. CDR3 bases: TGTGCCAGCAGCTTACTGTGGGCCCACAATCAGCCCCAGCATTTT.

This rearrangement joins TRBV25-1 to TRBJ2-6; D gene ambiguous. Germline CDR1 reads MGHDK; CDR2 reads SYGVNS. CDR3 length: 16 amino acids. V dropped 2 bases and J dropped 0 bases, with 8 bases sitting between them. This CDR3 reads CASSEGRSSGANVLTF. The DNA of the CDR3 is TGTGCCAGCAGTGAAGGTAGATCCTCTGGGGCCAACGTCCTGACTTTC.

V is TRBV28 and J is TRBJ2-7; 8 nucleotides align to TRBD1. The ends lost 5 bases at V and 1 base at J; junction bases unmatched: 10. The CDR3 loop spans 16 amino acids. Germline-derived CDR1 and CDR2 are MDHEN and SYDVKM. CDR3 in DNA: TGTGCCAGCAGTCCGACTATGGGACAGGAGTCCTACGAGCAGTACTTC. It specifies CASSPTMGQESYEQYF.

V gene TRBV5-1 combines with J gene TRBJ2-1, with 9 bases identical to TRBD1. CDR3 length equals 16 residues. CDR1 SGHRS and CDR2 YFSETQ come from the germline V gene. Losses at the gene ends were 5 bases for V and 1 base for J; bases not matched to a gene: 7. This chain's CDR3 is CASRRTGGGSYNEQFF. DNA for the CDR3: TGCGCCAGCAGAAGAACAGGGGGCGGGTCCTACAATGAGCAGTTCTTC.

This sequence joins TRBV29-1 and TRBJ2-1; D possibly corresponds to TRBD2 (5 bases). Germline values: CDR1 SQVTM, CDR2 ANQGSEA. This CDR3 contains 14 residues. The V end lost 4 bases, the J end lost 4 bases, and 14 bases lay between the germline ends. This chain's CDR3 is CSVVEGASYNEQFF. The CDR3 DNA is TGCAGCGTTGTAGAGGGTGCTAGTTACAATGAGCAGTTCTTC.

J is TRBJ2-3 and V is TRBV2; 8 positions match TRBD2. The CDR3 covers 15 residues. Per the germline V gene, CDR1 is SNHLY and CDR2 is FYNNEI. V lost 7 bases to trimming and J lost 4 bases; unmatched junction nucleotides: 10. In nucleotides, the CDR3 is TGTGCCAGCACAAGGGGACTAGGAGTATCAGATACGCAGTATTTT. Translation: CASTRGLGVSDTQYF.

The V call is TRBV18, the J call TRBJ1-1; TRBD1 matches at 12 bases. V was clipped by 3 bases and J by 3 bases; unmatched bases: 8. Germline V gene sequence: CDR1 KGHSH, CDR2 LQKENI. This CDR3 comprises 17 residues. The CDR3 sequence is CASSPIGTGGTHTEAFF. In nucleotides, the CDR3 is TGTGCCAGCTCACCGATAGGGACAGGGGGCACGCACACTGAAGCTTTCTTT.

The genes are TRBV9 and TRBJ2-1; D possibly corresponds to TRBD2 (6 bases). CDR3 size: 16 residues. Germline lookup yields CDR1 SGDLS and CDR2 YYNGEE. V lost 3 bases and J 1 base, leaving 14 bases between the germline ends. This CDR3 is CASSEGWDSSYNEQFF. The CDR3 bases are TGTGCCAGCAGCGAGGGATGGGACTCATCCTACAATGAGCAGTTCTTC.

The table lists this clone with a count of one. The chain has TRBV5-4 and TRBJ2-3; TRBD2 agrees at 8 bases. V lost 1 base and J lost 1; bases outside the gene matches: 2. The CDR3 spans 15 residues. CDR1 and CDR2 (germline): SGHNT, YYREEE (reference sequence). In nucleotides, the CDR3 is TGTGCCAGCAGCTTGCAACTAGCGGGCACAGATACGCAGTATTTT. It is translated as CASSLQLAGTDTQYF.

This rearrangement joins TRBV5-5 to TRBJ2-1, with 16 nucleotides matching TRBD2. The CDR3 consists of 18 residues. The germline V gene has CDR1 SGHKS and CDR2 YYEKEE (reference sequence). V was pared by 2 bases and J by 0 bases, with 2 bases of the junction left unmatched. In DNA form, the CDR3 reads TGTGCCAGCAGCTTAGGGACTAGCGGGAGGGCCTCCTACAATGAGCAGTTCTTC. Translated: CASSLGTSGRASYNEQFF.

J is TRBJ2-3 and V is TRBV27; possible D gene TRBD2, 6 bases. This CDR3 is 16 amino acids long. CDR1 is MNHEY and CDR2 is SMNVEV in the germline V gene (reference sequence). V was shortened by 3 bases and J by 1 base, with 14 bases between the two germline ends. The CDR3 protein is CASSFFGGGGTDTQYF. CDR3 bases: TGTGCCAGCAGTTTTTTCGGGGGAGGAGGCACAGATACGCAGTATTTT.

The J gene is TRBJ2-3, the V gene TRBV19; TRBD2 aligns across 9 bases. V dropped 5 bases and J dropped 5; count of bases not matched to a gene: 5. From germline, CDR1 is LNHDA and CDR2 SQIVND (reference sequence). The CDR3 has 14 amino acids. CDR3 nucleotides: TGTGCCAGTAGTTCCCTAGCGGGAATAGATACGCAGTATTTT. Its protein product is CASSSLAGIDTQYF.

The rearrangement joins TRBV12-5 to TRBJ2-1; 9 bases fit TRBD2. The CDR3 is 14 amino acids. The ends lost 4 bases at V and 9 bases at J; junction bases unmatched: 7. Germline V gene sequence: CDR1 LGHNT, CDR2 FRNRAP. CDR3 protein: CASGSGVAGAEQFF. The CDR3 region has the DNA TGTGCTAGTGGTTCGGGGGTAGCGGGGGCTGAGCAGTTCTTC. Full variable domain (missing parts from reference TRBV12-5 and TRBJ2-1): DARVTQTPRHKVTEMGQEVTMRCQPILGHNTVFWYRQTMMQGLELLAYFRNRAPLDDSGMPKDRFSAEMPDATLATLKIQPSEPRDSAVYFCASGSGVAGAEQFFGPGTRLTVL.

The V and J genes are TRBV5-1 and TRBJ1-1; D remains unclear. V gave up 3 bases and J gave up 0 bases, with 15 bases separating them. This CDR3 region has 16 residues. Germline CDR1 SGHRS, CDR2 YFSETQ. This CDR3 is CASSSDMGNMNTEAFF. The DNA for the CDR3 is TGCGCCAGCAGCTCCGACATGGGTAATATGAACACTGAAGCTTTCTTT.

V gene TRBV6-5 combines with J gene TRBJ1-1; no clear D gene. V was shortened by 2 bases and J by 4 bases, with 8 bases between the two germline ends. CDR1 and CDR2 (germline): MNHEY, SVGAGI. The CDR3 is 13 residues long. The CDR3 spells CASSYAVGTEAFF. CDR3 nucleotide sequence: TGTGCCAGCAGTTACGCGGTTGGCACTGAAGCTTTCTTT.

This sequence joins TRBV9 and TRBJ1-1; 9 bases agree with TRBD1. CDR1 SGDLS and CDR2 YYNGEE come from the germline V gene. The CDR3 length is 14 residues. Trimming at V came to 3 bases and at J to 6 bases, leaving 6 bases not matched to a gene. The CDR3 DNA follows: TGTGCCAGCAGCGCTTACAGGGGGCCCCCTGAAGCTTTCTTT. The encoded protein is CASSAYRGPPEAFF.

The V and J genes are TRBV11-3 and TRBJ2-2; D perhaps matches TRBD2 (5 bases). V dropped 2 bases and J dropped 6 bases, with 13 bases sitting between them. Germline CDR1 and CDR2: SGHNT and YENEEA. CDR3 length equals 15 residues. The CDR3 loop reads CASSLSSLVSGELFF. Written as DNA, the CDR3 is TGTGCCAGCAGCTTAAGCTCACTAGTTTCCGGGGAGCTGTTTTTT.